The 11 T cell receptor beta chains listed next were all sequenced from one sample in a study of cytomegalovirus exposure and HLA in healthy donors. Using immunoSEQ multiplex PCR, the repertoire was profiled, and TCRdb retains in-frame clones only, with some absent. The sample shows roughly 68,000 clones, about 89% of them seen only once. Sequencing input: PBMCs. The origin of the receptors is a woman aged 18-30 years in good health and CMV-seronegative.

This clone has only one observation. The gene calls are TRBV6-1 and TRBJ1-1; 7 nucleotides agree with TRBD1. V was clipped by 2 bases and J by 6 bases; unmatched bases: 3. CDR3 length: 13 amino acids. Per the germline V gene, CDR1 is MNHNS and CDR2 is SASEGT. In DNA, the CDR3 is TGTGCCAGCAGTGAACGACAGGGCTCTGAAGCTTTCTTT. Translation: CASSERQGSEAFF.

This clone was recorded only once. The rearrangement links TRBV7-8 to TRBJ2-1; TRBD2 matches at 12 bases. CDR1 and CDR2 from the germline V gene are SGHVS and FQNEAQ. CDR3 length equals 15 residues. Germline trimming cut 6 bases from V and 9 bases from J; bases unmatched to any gene: 9. The CDR3 DNA sequence: TGTGCCAGCAGTCTCACTAGCGGGGGGTTGAGTGAGCAGTTCTTC. As protein: CASSLTSGGLSEQFF.

The CDR3 DNA follows: TGTGCCACCTCCCCCAAGGGGTGGGGCTACGAGCAGTACTTC. As protein: CATSPKGWGYEQYF. J is TRBJ2-7 and V is TRBV18; D perhaps matches TRBD1 (5 bases). CDR3 length equals 14 residues. Trimming cost V 10 bases and J 3 bases, with 19 bases left between them. CDR1 and CDR2 from the germline V gene are KGHSH and LQKENI.

The chain employs TRBV15 and TRBJ2-5, with D possibly TRBD1 on 6 matching bases. With 5 bases removed from V and 1 base from J, the gap between germline ends came to 11 bases. Germline-derived CDR1 and CDR2 are LNHNV and YYDKDF (reference sequence). The CDR3 spans 14 residues. This CDR3 is CATSPGHLQETQYF. In DNA form, the CDR3 reads TGTGCCACCAGCCCGGGACACCTCCAAGAGACCCAGTACTTC.

The genes are TRBV28 and TRBJ2-6; 7 nucleotides align to TRBD2. Germline CDR1 MDHEN, CDR2 SYDVKM. J was trimmed by 0 bases and V by 10 bases; bases with no gene match: 12. There are 17 residues in the CDR3. In nucleotides, the CDR3 is TGTGCCATTTTGGAAGCGGGAAGAAGCTCTGGGGCCAACGTCCTGACTTTC. Its protein product is CAILEAGRSSGANVLTF.

The chain is built from TRBV9 and TRBJ1-4; tentatively, D is TRBD1 (5 bases). Germline V gene data show CDR1 as SGDLS and CDR2 as YYNGEE. This CDR3 comprises 14 residues. Trimming pared 0 bases from V and 8 bases from J, leaving 11 bases between. CDR3 nucleotide sequence: TGTGCCAGCAGCGTAGCTCTGGGGCAAGAAAAACTGTTTTTT. Protein: CASSVALGQEKLFF.

The chain carries TRBV12-2 and TRBJ2-5; the D call of TRBD2 is as the table states it, not checked on the DNA. TRBV12-2 is termed a pseudogene. The CDR3 is 16 amino acids. CDR3 residues: CASRETSGANQETQYF. The CDR3, as DNA: TGTGCAAGTCGGGAGACTAGCGGGGCAAACCAAGAGACCCAGTACTTC.

The chain links TRBV4-2 to TRBJ1-3, with D unresolved. The germline gives CDR1 LGHNA, CDR2 YNFKEQ. Trimming removed 1 base from V and 0 bases from J, with 10 bases in between. This CDR3 spans 16 amino acids. The CDR3 spells CASSQGNSYSGNTIYF. The CDR3, as DNA: TGTGCCAGCAGCCAAGGTAATTCGTACTCTGGAAACACCATATATTTT.

The genes are TRBV7-9 and TRBJ1-2; no firm D call. V dropped 1 base and J dropped 2 bases, with 5 bases sitting between them. The germline V gene has CDR1 SEHNR and CDR2 FQNEAQ (reference sequence). The CDR3 loop spans 13 amino acids. The CDR3: CASSLVLNYGYTF. The CDR3 region has the DNA TGTGCCAGCAGCTTAGTACTAAACTATGGCTACACCTTC.

The chain has TRBV6-5 and TRBJ1-2; a possible D gene is TRBD1 (5 bases). Looked up from germline, CDR1 is MNHEY and CDR2 is SVGAGI. This CDR3 region has 12 residues. Deletions cut 7 bases from V and 5 bases from J, with 11 bases between. The CDR3 coding sequence is TGTGCCAGCACTGCTGGGGGGTATGGCTACACCTTC. It yields the protein CASTAGGYGYTF.

V and J are TRBV27 and TRBJ1-1, with a possible D match to TRBD1 (5 bases). The CDR3 is 16 residues long. Germline V CDR1 and CDR2: MNHEY, SMNVEV (reference sequence). Trimming shortened V by 4 bases and J by 0 bases, and 15 bases separated the two germline ends. CDR3 in amino acids: CASSSQGTRLNTEAFF. CDR3 DNA sequence: TGTGCCAGCAGTTCCCAGGGTACAAGGTTGAACACTGAAGCTTTCTTT.